The T cell receptor beta chain described here comes from a study of T-cell reconstitution after alpha-beta-depleted transplantation in children. The length of the CDR3 is 15 residues. V lost 0 bases to trimming and J lost 4 bases; unmatched junction nucleotides: 5. Germline V gives CDR1 MNHNS, CDR2 SASEGT. Unique molecular identifiers were used in preparing the TCRbeta library. TCRdb redid the calling of the PCR reads with MiXCR, one entry per CDR3 protein. The data hold around 240,000 distinct CDR3 sequences, with around 8.9% observed a single time. This clonotype was detected a few times. Sample: PBMCs from the stem cell graft donor, taken from the stem cell graft. The sequence derives from a human donor who donated a stem cell graft to a child with SCID. The J gene is TRBJ1-1, the V gene TRBV6-1; TRBD1 aligns across 7 bases. The CDR3 is CASSEAEAGGTEAFF. CDR3 DNA: TGTGCCAGCAGTGAAGCCGAGGCAGGGGGCACTGAAGCTTTCTTT.